Sequencing of this T cell receptor beta chain was carried out in a study of blood T cell repertoires in COVID-19 (dated by TCRdb to 2020 to 2021). Turning to the overall study: Samples covering the acute and convalescent phases of COVID-19 were provided by collaborators in the United States, Italy and Spain. The material from the prospective study consisted of cDNA or gDNA derived from T cells, B-cell-depleted T cells, or PBMCs. Nearly every sample came with metadata listing a de-identified subject ID, COVID-19 status, age in years and sex. The repertoires were released in a freely available public database intended as a resource for research on the immune response to SARS-CoV-2. Subjects who had been exposed to COVID-19, were actively infected with it, or had recovered from it provided the deeply sampled blood TCRbeta repertoires that made up the dataset. Samples came from the ongoing ImmuneRACE study (first 160 participants) plus 1,254 subjects from 6 global collaborators. Where available, HLA class I and class II types were obtained from metadata supplied by the sample provider rather than from assay-based typing.

CDR1 and CDR2, per the germline V gene, are SGHRS and YFSETQ. Measured from the cysteine to the phenylalanine, the CDR3 is 12 residues long. Only the CDR3 DNA is retained, 36 bases long and in frame from the first base. Deletion took 4 bases off V and 4 bases off J, with a span of 8 bases between the germline ends. Study-level results and caveats: The quantity of clinical and demographic metadata differed by source and by participant and was supplied without curation.

The collaborating institutions used their own protocols to collect whole blood in K2EDTA tubes. For TCRbeta analysis, collaborators shipped samples as frozen whole blood, isolated PBMCs, or DNA extracted from either of those sample types. Worth noting for this clone: Its antigen is currently not known. Base qualities were left out, and no much larger clone turns up one base away.

The immunoSEQ Assay, a bias-controlled multiplex PCR, was used to amplify TCRbeta CDR3 regions from genomic DNA. The paper's processing steps were these. Within the assay, amplification of reference gene primers was used to estimate how many nucleated cells each sample contained. To quantify the absolute abundance of each unique TCRbeta CDR3 rearrangement, sequence reads were collapsed and filtered. For each sample, productive Simpson clonality was calculated as the square root of Simpson's diversity index across productive rearrangements. As stored in TCRdb, this immuneACCESS dataset retains in-frame rearrangements with V and J assigned. A fraction of the clones does not appear; measured against another copy, unresolved V genes explain less than half of the discrepancy, and the remainder lacks a known reason. The V and J calls and clone size are taken from that table; D and trimming were inferred from the DNA. A total of 80,000 to 100,000 clones appear in this sample, around three quarters of them only once. The top ten constitute about 9.4% of the sample.

The sequence links TRBV5-1 to TRBJ1-2; no confident D gene assignment can be made. The sample consisted of peripheral blood. The sequence was obtained from a woman in her sixties or seventies with acute or convalescent COVID-19. The encoded CDR3 is CASSRETYGYTF. The DNA reads as follows: TGCGCCAGCAGCCGGGAGACCTATGGCTACACCTTC.